This is a list of T cell receptor beta chains from one sample in a study of radiotherapy plus CTLA-4 blockade in lung cancer. Repertoires were generated with immunoSEQ multiplex PCR, while TCRdb's copy carries only in-frame clones and drops some. Of 86,000 or so clones detected, roughly 79% appear once; the ten largest clones hold under 4.5%. Sequencing used peripheral blood, obtained from a patient treated with radiotherapy plus ipilimumab. The receptors here all came from a human donor with non-small cell lung cancer who had a partial response to radiotherapy plus ipilimumab. Some clones in this sample may be carry-over from other donors' samples. CDR3s include the opening cysteine and the closing phenylalanine or tryptophan. A D gene is named only where the DNA matches it firmly. Expanded clones are given a class, and other clones once, few, many or no size at all.

clone_size,cdr3_length,v_call,d_call,j_call,cdr3_aa,cdr3_nt
once,13,TRBV28,TRBD1,TRBJ1-1,CASSEGGQGQAFF,TGTGCCAGCAGCGAAGGGGGACAGGGGCAAGCTTTCTTT
-,15,TRBV12-5,TRBD2,TRBJ2-1,CASGGGERSYNEQFF,TGTGCTAGTGGTGGGGGGGAGAGGTCCTACAATGAGCAGTTCTTC
-,17,TRBV10-3,-,TRBJ2-1,CAISESTGGGSYNEQFF,TGTGCCATCAGTGAGTCGACGGGGGGCGGCTCCTACAATGAGCAGTTCTTC
-,16,TRBV6-1,TRBD2,TRBJ2-1,CASSEGTSGLYNEQFF,TGTGCCAGCAGTGAAGGGACTAGCGGGCTCTACAATGAGCAGTTCTTC
-,14,TRBV7-2,TRBD2,TRBJ2-7,CASSSSGGLYEQYF,TGTGCCAGCAGCTCGTCGGGGGGACTCTACGAGCAGTACTTC
-,14,TRBV29-1,TRBD2,TRBJ2-1,CSARRREGNNEQFF,TGCAGCGCTCGAAGGCGGGAGGGGAACAATGAGCAGTTCTTC
few,16,TRBV9,TRBD2,TRBJ2-7,CASSPTLAGNSYEQYF,TGCGCCAGCAGTCCCACTCTAGCGGGGAACTCCTACGAGCAGTACTTC
-,15,TRBV11-2,-,TRBJ2-1,CASSFRLDDQAEQFF,TGTGCCAGCAGCTTCAGACTAGATGACCAGGCTGAGCAGTTCTTC
-,16,TRBV6-6,TRBD2,TRBJ2-7,CASSSVGLAGSYEQYF,TGTGCCAGCAGTTCGGTCGGACTAGCGGGAAGCTACGAGCAGTACTTC
-,15,TRBV28,TRBD1,TRBJ1-5,CASLNGQGASSPQHF,TGTGCCAGCTTGAACGGACAGGGAGCGTCTTCGCCCCAGCATTTT
-,14,TRBV5-1,TRBD1,TRBJ2-7,CASSGGQGPYEQYF,TGCGCCAGCAGCGGTGGACAGGGTCCCTACGAGCAGTACTTC
-,16,TRBV4-1,-,TRBJ1-2,CASSQNPMGLTYGYTF,TGCGCCAGCAGCCAAAACCCGATGGGGCTGACTTATGGCTACACCTTC
-,18,TRBV4-2,TRBD1,TRBJ2-3,CASSQGGAGGPSTDTQYF,TGTGCCAGCAGCCAAGGGGGCGCAGGGGGTCCTAGCACAGATACGCAGTATTTT
-,15,TRBV4-2,-,TRBJ2-5,CASSLSNGLEETQYF,TGTGCCAGCAGCCTCTCCAATGGCCTTGAAGAGACCCAGTACTTC